Listed here are 5 T cell receptor beta chains from one sample, sequenced in a study of a mutant IDH1 vaccine in newly diagnosed glioma. Time point specified: baseline, week 1 (first vaccination visit). Treatment here: pre-vaccination baseline after standard-of-care therapy. Data came from immunoSEQ multiplex PCR; TCRdb stores just in-frame clones and leaves some out. The sample yields roughly 84,000 clones, over 75% seen once. The source material was PBMCs, sampled from a glioma patient treated with radiotherapy, temozolomide or both. The receptors derive from a man aged 40-49 years with glioma. Some clones in this sample may be carry-over from other donors' samples.

This clone was picked up one time. The CDR3 reads CASRSRGSTGELFF. CDR3 coding DNA: TGTGCCAGCAGATCCAGGGGATCCACCGGGGAGCTGTTTTTT. The chain combines TRBV5-5 with TRBJ2-2, with TRBD1 as a possible D gene (6 bases). Deletions cut 5 bases from V and 4 bases from J, with 12 bases between. The CDR3 extends over 14 amino acids. Germline assignment: CDR1 SGHKS and CDR2 YYEKEE (reference sequence).

This clone was counted between two and nine times. Other DNA sequences in this sample translate to the same CDR3. The V gene is TRBV11-3, the J gene TRBJ1-6, with D hard to call. The CDR3 is made up of 13 amino acids. Germline lookup yields CDR1 SGHNT and CDR2 YENEEA. The germline V and J ends were trimmed by 0 bases and 7 bases, with 4 bases remaining between them. DNA of the CDR3: TGTGCCAGCAGCTTAGAGGGCAATTCACCCCTCCACTTT. Protein: CASSLEGNSPLHF.

The genes are TRBV5-6 and TRBJ1-2; weak D call: TRBD1 (5 bases). V was cut by 0 bases and J by 8 bases, with 23 bases left in between. The CDR3 contains 17 residues. The germline CDR1 and CDR2 sequences are SGHDT and YYEEEE. CDR3 DNA sequence: TGTGCCAGCAGCTTGGCCCCCAGGGTCGGCTGGCTGTCGGGCTACACCTTC. Amino acids: CASSLAPRVGWLSGYTF.

The gene calls are TRBV6-6 and TRBJ2-5, with a possible D match to TRBD2 (6 bases). Germline V gene sequence: CDR1 MNHNY, CDR2 SVGAGI (reference sequence). Deletions cut 5 bases from V and 7 bases from J, with 11 bases between. The CDR3 length is 12 residues. The CDR3: CASSAGSRTQYF. In DNA, the CDR3 is TGTGCCAGCAGTGCGGGGTCACGGACCCAGTACTTC.

This clone was detected only once. The rearrangement links TRBV4-1 to TRBJ2-7; possible D gene TRBD1, 7 bases. Germline lookup yields CDR1 MGHRA and CDR2 YSYEKL. The CDR3 sequence is 16 residues long. V lost 3 bases and J lost 3, with 18 bases in between. DNA of the CDR3: TGCGCCAGCAGCCAGGAGACAGGGAGGTCGATCTACGAGCAGTACTTC. This codes for CASSQETGRSIYEQYF.